This is a list of T cell receptor beta chains from one sample in a study of spatial heterogeneity in lung cancer. TCRdb ran MiXCR on the 5' RACE reads and lists one entry per CDR3 protein. The profile shows some 7,400 distinct CDR3 sequences, around 6.3% of them singletons. The source material was lung tumor tissue, sampled at surgery. These receptors were obtained from a female donor with early-stage non-small cell lung cancer. Both conserved end residues are part of each CDR3. Each record gives: clone size, J gene, D gene, V gene, CDR3 DNA, CDR3 protein. The D gene is left open where the match is weak. Size tells how often a clone was seen (once, few, many) or the class of an expanded clone, and some rows leave it out.

>.|TRBJ2-3|.|TRBV5-1
TGCGCCAGCAGCTTGTCGGGAGAGGAAGATACGCAGTATTTT
CASSLSGEEDTQYF
>medium-sized|TRBJ1-2|.|TRBV5-4
TGTGCCAGCAGCTCAATAGGGAAAAAGTATGGCTACACCTTC
CASSSIGKKYGYTF
>medium-sized|TRBJ2-1|.|TRBV27
TGTGCCAGCAGTTCCCCGCTCGATACTTACAATGAGCAGTTCTTC
CASSSPLDTYNEQFF
>many|TRBJ2-4|TRBD2|TRBV11-2
TGTGCCAGCAGCTTAGGTGGGCTAGCGGGGCTAGCCAAAAACATTCAGTACTTC
CASSLGGLAGLAKNIQYF
>medium-sized|TRBJ2-6|.|TRBV7-3
TGTGCCAGCAGCGTAGGAGTGAACTCTGGGGCCAACGTCCTGACTTTC
CASSVGVNSGANVLTF
>medium-sized|TRBJ2-2|.|TRBV12-3/TRBV12-4
TGTGCCAGCAGTTATAACACCGGGGAGCTGTTTTTT
CASSYNTGELFF
>medium-sized|TRBJ2-5|.|TRBV20-1
TGCAGTGCTAGAGATATGGGCAGGGGTAGCAAGGAGACCCAGTACTTC
CSARDMGRGSKETQYF
>medium-sized|TRBJ2-2|TRBD1|TRBV27
TGTGCCAGCAGTCCTCGACAGGGCGGCACCGGGGAGCTGTTTTTT
CASSPRQGGTGELFF
>medium-sized|TRBJ2-1|TRBD2|TRBV6-2/TRBV6-3
TGTGCCAGCAGTTTTCAACGGTCGCTAGCGGGAGGGAGCTCCTACAATGAGCAGTTCTTC
CASSFQRSLAGGSSYNEQFF
>.|TRBJ1-2|TRBD1|TRBV6-1
TGTGCCAGCAGTGAAGGCAGGGGGGTTCACTATGGCTACACCTTC
CASSEGRGVHYGYTF
>hyperexpanded|TRBJ2-3|.|TRBV7-3
TGTGCCAGCAGCCCCAAGGGGTGGCCAGATACGCAGTATTTT
CASSPKGWPDTQYF
>.|TRBJ2-3|.|TRBV20-1
TGCAGTGCCATTCCTGGGTGGGGCACAGATACGCAGTATTTT
CSAIPGWGTDTQYF
>many|TRBJ2-1|TRBD2|TRBV20-1
TGCAGTGCTCCGACTAGCGGTTACAATGAGCAGTTCTTC
CSAPTSGYNEQFF
>few|TRBJ1-6|.|TRBV10-3
TGTGCCATCAGCGGCGGAAATTCACCCCTCCACTTT
CAISGGNSPLHF
>few|TRBJ2-1|TRBD1|TRBV6-5
TGTGCCAGCAGTTCCCGGGACAGGGGACCTGAGCAGTTCTTC
CASSSRDRGPEQFF
>medium-sized|TRBJ2-7|.|TRBV5-1
TGCGCCAGCAGCGGGGACCCCGGCGGGCAGTACTTC
CASSGDPGGQYF
>medium-sized|TRBJ2-3|.|TRBV6-5
TGTGCCAGCAGTTCTGACGGTTACACAGATACGCAGTATTTT
CASSSDGYTDTQYF
>once|TRBJ2-7|.|TRBV6-5
TGTGCCAGCAGTTACGGGAGCGGACTCAGCTCCTACGAGCAGTACTTC
CASSYGSGLSSYEQYF
>many|TRBJ2-7|TRBD1|TRBV3-1
TGTGCCAGCAGCCCATGGACAGGGAATGAGCAGTACTTC
CASSPWTGNEQYF
>many|TRBJ2-2|TRBD2|TRBV7-9
TGTGCCAGCAGCCTGAGACTAGCAGAAGGCACCGGGGAGCTGTTTTTT
CASSLRLAEGTGELFF
>many|TRBJ1-5|.|TRBV5-5
TGTGCCAGCAGCTTGGCAGGGGGCAATCAGCCCCAGCATTTT
CASSLAGGNQPQHF
>medium-sized|TRBJ1-1|.|TRBV9
TGTGCCAGCAGCGCGCGAGGTTTAGGGGCCCATGAAGCTTTCTTT
CASSARGLGAHEAFF
>medium-sized|TRBJ1-3|TRBD1|TRBV4-2
TGTGCCAGCAGCCAAGATCGGACAGGGACCTCCATTTCTTCTGGAAACACCATATATTTT
CASSQDRTGTSISSGNTIYF
>medium-sized|TRBJ1-2|.|TRBV25-1
TGTGCCAGCAACGAGGACGGGAACTATGGCTACACCTTC
CASNEDGNYGYTF
>many|TRBJ1-1|TRBD1|TRBV5-1
TGCGCCAGCAGCTCTCAGGGGGCAAACACTGAAGCTTTCTTT
CASSSQGANTEAFF
>many|TRBJ2-1|TRBD2|TRBV5-1
TGCGCCAGCAGCTTGGCGACTAGCGAGTACAATGAGCAGTTCTTC
CASSLATSEYNEQFF
>many|TRBJ2-1|TRBD2|TRBV20-1
TGCAGTGCTAGAGTGGCGGGAGGATCCAACAATGAGCAGTTCTTC
CSARVAGGSNNEQFF
>many|TRBJ2-2|.|TRBV6-6
TGTGCCAGCAGTTACGCAGGGGAAACCGGGGAGCTGTTTTTT
CASSYAGETGELFF
>many|TRBJ1-1|.|TRBV5-8
TGTGCCAGCAGGGAAACACACACCGGCACTGAAGCTTTCTTT
CASRETHTGTEAFF
>medium-sized|TRBJ1-1|.|TRBV18
TGTGCCAGCCAGGACAGGAACACTGAAGCTTTCTTT
CASQDRNTEAFF
>medium-sized|TRBJ1-2|TRBD1|TRBV12-3/TRBV12-4
TGTGCCAGCAGGCCGACAGGGGGTGGCTACACCTTC
CASRPTGGGYTF
>many|TRBJ2-3|TRBD2|TRBV12-5
TGTGCTAGTGGTTTGTCGGGGGGACTAGGCGGCAATACGCAGTATTTT
CASGLSGGLGGNTQYF
>.|TRBJ2-2|.|TRBV11-2
TGTACCAGCAGCCCTTACAGGCCGGACACCGGGGAGCTGTTTTTT
CTSSPYRPDTGELFF
>.|TRBJ2-7|.|TRBV5-1
TGCGCCAGCAGCTTGGAGACGGGGGTCTACGAGCAGTACTTC
CASSLETGVYEQYF
>many|TRBJ2-5|.|TRBV4-1
TGCGCCAGCAGCCACCCTCTTGGCGGGCAAGAGACCCAGTACTTC
CASSHPLGGQETQYF
>many|TRBJ1-2|.|TRBV30
TGTGCCTGGAGCAGGACTTTCTATGGCTACACCTTC
CAWSRTFYGYTF
>medium-sized|TRBJ1-4|.|TRBV11-2
TGTGCCAGCAGCGGAAACACCGGGACCTTAGAAAAACTGTTTTTT
CASSGNTGTLEKLFF
>.|TRBJ2-1|.|TRBV4-2
TGTGCCAGCAGCCAAGTACAGGGAGGGCAGTTCTTC
CASSQVQGGQFF
>many|TRBJ2-5|TRBD2|TRBV4-1
TGCGCCAGCAGCCACCAGACTAGCGGGAGTGAGACCCAGTACTTC
CASSHQTSGSETQYF
>.|TRBJ2-2|.|TRBV5-6
TGTGCCACCAGAGCAATAGGAAGATCCGGGGAGCTGTTTTTT
CATRAIGRSGELFF
>medium-sized|TRBJ2-1|.|TRBV7-9
TGTGCCAGCAGCTTAGCAGTAGCTCATTACTCCTACAATGAGCAGTTCTTC
CASSLAVAHYSYNEQFF
>many|TRBJ2-5|TRBD2|TRBV27
TGTGCCAGCAGTTTGTCGGGGGGGGAGACCCAGTACTTC
CASSLSGGETQYF
>medium-sized|TRBJ2-7|.|TRBV7-9
TGTGCCAGCAGCACATGGACAATCCCAGAGCCTTCCTACGAGCAGTACTTC
CASSTWTIPEPSYEQYF
>many|TRBJ1-2|.|TRBV7-9
TGTGCCAGCAGCTTATGGGACTATGGCTACACCTTC
CASSLWDYGYTF
>many|TRBJ1-5|TRBD1|TRBV23-1
TGCGCCAGCACCACCCCCGGGACAGTTTATAGCAATCAGCCCCAGCATTTT
CASTTPGTVYSNQPQHF
>many|TRBJ1-4|.|TRBV12-3/TRBV12-4
TGTGCCAGCAGTTTAGGGGTCACAACAACTAATGAAAAACTGTTTTTT
CASSLGVTTTNEKLFF
>many|TRBJ2-1|TRBD1|TRBV2
TGTGCCAGCAGCAGCCCATGGGACAGTAGAGGGGGTGAGCAGTTCTTC
CASSSPWDSRGGEQFF
>many|TRBJ2-1|.|TRBV6-1
TGTGCCAGCAGTGAAATTGAGTCCACTTCCTACAATGAGCAGTTCTTC
CASSEIESTSYNEQFF
>many|TRBJ2-5|.|TRBV20-1
TGCAGTCCACTCGGGGAGACCCAGTACTTC
CSPLGETQYF
>medium-sized|TRBJ2-1|.|TRBV12-3/TRBV12-4
TGTGCCGCGGGGGCGAGCTCCTACAATGAGCAGTTCTTC
CAAGASSYNEQFF
>medium-sized|TRBJ2-5|.|TRBV15
TGTGCCACCAGCAGAGTCCATTCGCAGACCCAGTACTTC
CATSRVHSQTQYF
>many|TRBJ2-7|.|TRBV27
TGTGCCAGCTTTAGCGCCAGCTACGAGCAGTACTTC
CASFSASYEQYF
>medium-sized|TRBJ2-4|.|TRBV12-3/TRBV12-4
TGTGCCAGCAGCCTTGGGAGCCCAGCCAAAAACATTCAGTACTTC
CASSLGSPAKNIQYF